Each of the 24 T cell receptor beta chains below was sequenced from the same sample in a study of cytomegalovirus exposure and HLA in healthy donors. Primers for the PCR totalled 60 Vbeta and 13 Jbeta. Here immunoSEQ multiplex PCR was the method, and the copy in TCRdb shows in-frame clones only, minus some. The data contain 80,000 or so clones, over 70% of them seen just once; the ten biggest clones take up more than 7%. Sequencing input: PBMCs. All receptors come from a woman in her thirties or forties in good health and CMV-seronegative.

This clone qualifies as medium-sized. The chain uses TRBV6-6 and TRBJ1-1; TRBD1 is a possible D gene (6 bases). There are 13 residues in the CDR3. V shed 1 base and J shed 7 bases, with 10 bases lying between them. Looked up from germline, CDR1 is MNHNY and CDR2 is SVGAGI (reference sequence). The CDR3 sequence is CASSYYGQREAFF. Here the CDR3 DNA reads TGTGCCAGCAGTTACTATGGACAGCGTGAAGCTTTCTTT.

Here the CDR3 DNA reads TGCGCCAGCAGCTCAACCGGGACTAGCAATGACGAGCAGTACTTC. This gives the protein CASSSTGTSNDEQYF. The chain carries TRBV5-1 and TRBJ2-5, with TRBD2 matching 9 bases. The J call is in doubt because the DNA end fits TRBJ2-7 better. The CDR3 is 15 residues long. Germline lookup yields CDR1 SGHRS and CDR2 YFSETQ.

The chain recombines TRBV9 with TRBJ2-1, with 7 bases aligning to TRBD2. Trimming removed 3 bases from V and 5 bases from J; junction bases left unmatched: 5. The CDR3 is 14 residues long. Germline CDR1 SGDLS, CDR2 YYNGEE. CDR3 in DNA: TGTGCCAGCAGCGGATTCGGGACTAACAATGAGCAGTTCTTC. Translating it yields CASSGFGTNNEQFF.

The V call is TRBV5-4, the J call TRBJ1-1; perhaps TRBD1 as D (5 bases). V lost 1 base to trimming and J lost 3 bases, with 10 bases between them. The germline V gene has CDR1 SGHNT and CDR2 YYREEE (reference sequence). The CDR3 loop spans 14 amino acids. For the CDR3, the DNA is TGTGCCAGCAGCTTGACGGGGGTAGACACTGAAGCTTTCTTT. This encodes CASSLTGVDTEAFF.

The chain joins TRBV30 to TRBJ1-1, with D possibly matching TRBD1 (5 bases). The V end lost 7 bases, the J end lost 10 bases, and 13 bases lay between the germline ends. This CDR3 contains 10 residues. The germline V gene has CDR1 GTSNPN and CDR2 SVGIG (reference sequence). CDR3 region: CAFGRGTAFF. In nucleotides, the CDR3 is TGTGCCTTCGGGAGGGGAACAGCTTTCTTT.

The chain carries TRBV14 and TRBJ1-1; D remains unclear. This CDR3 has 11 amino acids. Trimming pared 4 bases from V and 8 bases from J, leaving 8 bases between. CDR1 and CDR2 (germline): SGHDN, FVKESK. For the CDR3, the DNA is TGTGCCAGCAGCCTCCCCCCAGAAGCTTTCTTT. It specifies CASSLPPEAFF.

The CDR3 nucleotides are TGTGCCAGCTCACCACTCCCCCCCGGCGGGGAGCTGTTTTTT. Translation: CASSPLPPGGELFF. This chain connects TRBV18 to TRBJ2-2; D is unclear. Trimming removed 1 base from V and 7 bases from J, with 10 bases in between. Germline V gene sequence: CDR1 KGHSH, CDR2 LQKENI. This CDR3 has 14 residues.

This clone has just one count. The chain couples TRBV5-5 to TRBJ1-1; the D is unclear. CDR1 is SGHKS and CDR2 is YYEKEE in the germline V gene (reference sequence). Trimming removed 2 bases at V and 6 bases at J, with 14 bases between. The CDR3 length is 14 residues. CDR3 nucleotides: TGTGCCAGCAGCTTCTTGGGTGGAGACGCTGAAGCTTTCTTT. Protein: CASSFLGGDAEAFF.

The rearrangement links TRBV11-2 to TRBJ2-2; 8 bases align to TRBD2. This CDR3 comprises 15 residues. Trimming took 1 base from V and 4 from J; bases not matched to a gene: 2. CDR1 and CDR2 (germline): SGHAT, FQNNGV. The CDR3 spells CASSLAGGPTGELFF. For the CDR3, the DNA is TGTGCCAGCAGCTTAGCGGGAGGGCCCACCGGGGAGCTGTTTTTT.

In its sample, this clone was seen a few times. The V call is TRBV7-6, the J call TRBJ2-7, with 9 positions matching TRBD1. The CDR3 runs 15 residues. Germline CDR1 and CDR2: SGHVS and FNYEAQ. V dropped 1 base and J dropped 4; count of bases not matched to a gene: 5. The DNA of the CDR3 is TGTGCCAGCAGCTTAGGACAGGGGGAGCTGTACGAGCAGTACTTC. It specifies CASSLGQGELYEQYF.

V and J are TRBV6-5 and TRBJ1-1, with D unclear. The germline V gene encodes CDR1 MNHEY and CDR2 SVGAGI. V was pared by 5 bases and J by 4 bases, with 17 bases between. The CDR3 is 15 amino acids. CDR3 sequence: CASSTPAGWATEAFF. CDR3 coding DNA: TGTGCCAGCAGTACCCCTGCGGGTTGGGCCACTGAAGCTTTCTTT.

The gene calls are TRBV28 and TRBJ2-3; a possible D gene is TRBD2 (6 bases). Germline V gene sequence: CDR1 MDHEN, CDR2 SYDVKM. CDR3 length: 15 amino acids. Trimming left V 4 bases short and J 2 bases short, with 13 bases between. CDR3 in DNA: TGTGCCAGCAGTTCGATAGCGGCCCACACAGATACGCAGTATTTT. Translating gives CASSSIAAHTDTQYF.

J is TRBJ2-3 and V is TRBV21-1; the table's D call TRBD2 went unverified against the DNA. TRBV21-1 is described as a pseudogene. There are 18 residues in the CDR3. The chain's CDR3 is CASSSVSRRLGRPDTQYF. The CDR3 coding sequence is TGTGCCAGCAGCAGTGTGTCTCGGAGGCTGGGGAGACCAGATACGCAGTATTTT.

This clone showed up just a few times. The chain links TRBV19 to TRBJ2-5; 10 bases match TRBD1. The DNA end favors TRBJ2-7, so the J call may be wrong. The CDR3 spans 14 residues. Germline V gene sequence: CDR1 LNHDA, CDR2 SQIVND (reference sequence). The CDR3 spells CASSLGDRGYEQYF. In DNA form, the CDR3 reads TGTGCCAGTAGTTTAGGGGACAGGGGCTACGAGCAGTACTTC.

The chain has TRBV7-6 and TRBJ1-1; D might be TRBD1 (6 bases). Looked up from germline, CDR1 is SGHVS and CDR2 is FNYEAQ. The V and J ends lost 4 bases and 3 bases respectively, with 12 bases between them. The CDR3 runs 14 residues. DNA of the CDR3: TGTGCCAGCAGCTACGGCGAGGGGGACACTGAAGCTTTCTTT. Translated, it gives CASSYGEGDTEAFF.

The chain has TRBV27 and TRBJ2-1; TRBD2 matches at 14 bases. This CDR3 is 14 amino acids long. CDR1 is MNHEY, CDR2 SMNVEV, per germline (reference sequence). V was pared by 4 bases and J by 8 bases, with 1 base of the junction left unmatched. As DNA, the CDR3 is TGTGCCAGCAGTTGGGGACTAGCGGGAGATGAGCAGTTCTTC. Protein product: CASSWGLAGDEQFF.

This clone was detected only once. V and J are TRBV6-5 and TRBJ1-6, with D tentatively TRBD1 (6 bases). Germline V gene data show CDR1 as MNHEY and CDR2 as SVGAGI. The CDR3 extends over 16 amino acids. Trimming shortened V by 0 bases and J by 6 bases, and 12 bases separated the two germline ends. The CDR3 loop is CASSYSKGTPNSPLHF. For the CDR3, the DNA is TGTGCCAGCAGTTACTCGAAAGGGACACCTAATTCACCCCTCCACTTT.

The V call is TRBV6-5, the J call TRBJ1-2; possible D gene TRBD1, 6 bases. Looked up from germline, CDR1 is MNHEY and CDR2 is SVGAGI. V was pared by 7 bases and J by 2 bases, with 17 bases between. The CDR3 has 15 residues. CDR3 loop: CASTEVGGKNYGYTF. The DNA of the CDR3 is TGTGCCAGCACCGAAGTAGGGGGAAAAAACTATGGCTACACCTTC.

The CDR3 bases are TGCGCCAGCAGCTCGAGGCAGGACAGGGGGTCACCCCTCCACTTT. This sequence encodes CASSSRQDRGSPLHF. V usage is TRBV5-1 and J usage is TRBJ1-6; TRBD1 matches at 10 bases. Germline CDR1 reads SGHRS; CDR2 reads YFSETQ. V lost 3 bases and J lost 10; bases outside the gene matches: 7. This CDR3 comprises 15 residues.

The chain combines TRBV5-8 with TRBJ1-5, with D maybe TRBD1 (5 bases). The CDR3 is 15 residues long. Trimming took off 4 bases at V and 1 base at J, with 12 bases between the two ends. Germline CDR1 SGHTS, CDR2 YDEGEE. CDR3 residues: CASSQGFSSNQPQHF. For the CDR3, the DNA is TGTGCCAGCAGCCAGGGTTTTTCAAGCAATCAGCCCCAGCATTTT.

DNA of the CDR3: TGCGCCAGCAGCTCGGTTTCAACGGGTGAAAAACTGTTTTTT. It encodes CASSSVSTGEKLFF. The rearrangement uses TRBV4-1 and TRBJ1-4; no reliable D call. This CDR3 spans 14 amino acids. CDR1 MGHRA and CDR2 YSYEKL come from the germline V gene. V lost 5 bases, J lost 7 bases, and 14 bases lay in between.

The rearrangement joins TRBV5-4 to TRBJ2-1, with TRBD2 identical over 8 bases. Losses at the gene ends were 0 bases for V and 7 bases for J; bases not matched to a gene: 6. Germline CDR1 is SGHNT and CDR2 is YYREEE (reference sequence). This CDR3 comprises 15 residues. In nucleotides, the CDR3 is TGTGCCAGCAGCTTGGCCGTAGCGGGGTATAATGAGCAGTTCTTC. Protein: CASSLAVAGYNEQFF.

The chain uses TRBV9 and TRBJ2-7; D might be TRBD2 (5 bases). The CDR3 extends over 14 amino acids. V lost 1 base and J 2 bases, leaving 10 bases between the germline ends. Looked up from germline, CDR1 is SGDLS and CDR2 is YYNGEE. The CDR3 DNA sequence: TGTGCCAGCAGCGTAAACCCTAGCACCTACGAGCAGTACTTC. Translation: CASSVNPSTYEQYF.

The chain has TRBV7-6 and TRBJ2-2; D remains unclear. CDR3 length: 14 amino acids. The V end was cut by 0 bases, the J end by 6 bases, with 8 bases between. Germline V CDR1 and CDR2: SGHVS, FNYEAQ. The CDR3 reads CASSLAIAPGELFF. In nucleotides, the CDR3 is TGTGCCAGCAGCTTAGCAATAGCCCCCGGGGAGCTGTTTTTT.